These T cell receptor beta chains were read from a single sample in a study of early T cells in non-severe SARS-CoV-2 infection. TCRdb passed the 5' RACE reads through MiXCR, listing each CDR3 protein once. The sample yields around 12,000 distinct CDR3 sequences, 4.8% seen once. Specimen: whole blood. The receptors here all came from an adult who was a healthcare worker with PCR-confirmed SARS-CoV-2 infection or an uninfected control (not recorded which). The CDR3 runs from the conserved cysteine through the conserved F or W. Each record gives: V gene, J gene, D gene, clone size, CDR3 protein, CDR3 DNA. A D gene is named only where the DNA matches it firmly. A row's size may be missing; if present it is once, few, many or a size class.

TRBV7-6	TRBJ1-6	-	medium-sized	CASSPSTGSNSPLHF	TGTGCCAGCAGCCCGTCGACAGGAAGCAATTCACCCCTCCACTTT
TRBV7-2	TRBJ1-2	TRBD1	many	CASSLQGAIGYTF	TGTGCCAGCAGCTTACAGGGGGCGATAGGCTACACCTTC
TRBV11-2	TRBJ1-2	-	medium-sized	CASSPSALNYGYTF	TGTGCCAGCAGCCCATCGGCCCTGAACTATGGCTACACCTTC
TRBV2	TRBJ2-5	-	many	CASSDKRSRVSQYF	TGTGCCAGCTCCGACAAGAGGTCTCGAGTCTCCCAGTACTTC
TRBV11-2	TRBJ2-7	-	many	CASSLFRGNEQYF	TGTGCCAGCAGCTTATTTCGGGGGAACGAGCAGTACTTC
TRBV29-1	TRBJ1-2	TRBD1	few	CSVAQGAYGYTF	TGCAGCGTAGCACAGGGGGCCTATGGCTACACCTTC
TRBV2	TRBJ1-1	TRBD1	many	CASSDVAGGLQAFF	TGTGCCAGCAGTGATGTGGCAGGGGGCTTGCAAGCTTTCTTT
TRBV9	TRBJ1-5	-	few	CASSVGHNQPQHF	TGTGCCAGCAGCGTAGGACACAATCAGCCCCAGCATTTT
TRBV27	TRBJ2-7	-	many	CASSPPDSTNYEQYF	TGTGCCAGCAGTCCGCCAGACAGTACCAACTACGAGCAGTACTTC
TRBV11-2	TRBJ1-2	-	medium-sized	CASSRNSGGIDGYTF	TGTGCCAGCAGCCGAAACAGCGGGGGAATAGATGGCTACACCTTC
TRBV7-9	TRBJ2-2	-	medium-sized	CASGSLPGELFF	TGTGCCAGCGGGTCACTCCCCGGGGAGCTGTTTTTT
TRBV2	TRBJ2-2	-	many	CASRAGLNTGELFF	TGTGCCAGCAGGGCGGGCCTCAACACCGGGGAGCTGTTTTTT
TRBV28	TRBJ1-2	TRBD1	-	CASTTGTGWERGYTF	TGTGCCAGCACTACTGGGACAGGATGGGAAAGAGGCTACACCTTC
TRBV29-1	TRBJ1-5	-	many	CSPRGGNGGNQPQHF	TGCAGCCCCCGGGGAGGGAATGGGGGCAATCAGCCCCAGCATTTT
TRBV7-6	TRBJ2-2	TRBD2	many	CASKTSGGSNTGELFF	TGTGCCAGCAAGACTAGCGGGGGGTCGAACACCGGGGAGCTGTTTTTT
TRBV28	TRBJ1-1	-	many	CASRGTVTLNTEAFF	TGTGCCAGCAGAGGGACTGTAACGTTGAACACTGAAGCTTTCTTT
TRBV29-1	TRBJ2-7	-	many	CSVALPSYEQYF	TGCAGCGTTGCACTGCCCTCCTACGAGCAGTACTTC